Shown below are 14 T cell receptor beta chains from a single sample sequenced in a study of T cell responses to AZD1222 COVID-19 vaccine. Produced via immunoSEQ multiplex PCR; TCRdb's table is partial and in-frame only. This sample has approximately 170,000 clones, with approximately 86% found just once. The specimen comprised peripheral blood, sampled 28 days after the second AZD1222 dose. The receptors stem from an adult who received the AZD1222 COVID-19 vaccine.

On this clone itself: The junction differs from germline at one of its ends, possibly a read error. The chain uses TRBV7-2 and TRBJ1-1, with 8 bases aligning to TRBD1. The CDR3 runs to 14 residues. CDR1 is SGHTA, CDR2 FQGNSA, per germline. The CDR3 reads CASSLAGTGSSGVF. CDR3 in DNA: TGTGCCAGCAGCTTGGCCGGGACAGGCTCGAGTGGTGTCTTT.

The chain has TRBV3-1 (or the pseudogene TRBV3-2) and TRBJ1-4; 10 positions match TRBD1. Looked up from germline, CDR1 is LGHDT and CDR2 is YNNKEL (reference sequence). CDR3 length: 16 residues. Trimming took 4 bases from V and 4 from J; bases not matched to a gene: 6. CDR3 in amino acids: CASSPGQGLGNEKLFF. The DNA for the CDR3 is TGTGCCAGCAGCCCGGGACAGGGGTTAGGTAATGAAAAACTGTTTTTT.

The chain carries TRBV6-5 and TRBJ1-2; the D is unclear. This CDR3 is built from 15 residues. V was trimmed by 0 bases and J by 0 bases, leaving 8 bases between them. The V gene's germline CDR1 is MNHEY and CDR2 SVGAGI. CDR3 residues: CASSYSGGANYGYTF. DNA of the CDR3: TGTGCCAGCAGTTACTCGGGTGGCGCTAACTATGGCTACACCTTC.

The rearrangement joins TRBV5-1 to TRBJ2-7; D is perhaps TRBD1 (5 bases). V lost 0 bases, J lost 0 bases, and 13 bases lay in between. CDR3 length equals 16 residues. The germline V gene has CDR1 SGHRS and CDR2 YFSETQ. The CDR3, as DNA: TGCGCCAGCAGCTTGGGACAGCAAGATAGCTCCTACGAGCAGTACTTC. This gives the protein CASSLGQQDSSYEQYF.

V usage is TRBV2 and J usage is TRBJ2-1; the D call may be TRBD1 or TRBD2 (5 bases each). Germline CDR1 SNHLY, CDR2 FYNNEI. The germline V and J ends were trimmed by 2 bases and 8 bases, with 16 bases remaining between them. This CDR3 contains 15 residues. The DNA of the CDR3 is TGTGCCAGCAGTGAATCAGGGCTAGCCGTTCATGAGCAGTTCTTC. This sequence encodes CASSESGLAVHEQFF.

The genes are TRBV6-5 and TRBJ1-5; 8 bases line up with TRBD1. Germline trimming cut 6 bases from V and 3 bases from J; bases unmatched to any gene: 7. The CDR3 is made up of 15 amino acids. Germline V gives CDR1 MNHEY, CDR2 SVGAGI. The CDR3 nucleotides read TGTGCCAGCAGCCTAACAGGGGGGGCCAATCAGCCCCAGCATTTT. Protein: CASSLTGGANQPQHF.

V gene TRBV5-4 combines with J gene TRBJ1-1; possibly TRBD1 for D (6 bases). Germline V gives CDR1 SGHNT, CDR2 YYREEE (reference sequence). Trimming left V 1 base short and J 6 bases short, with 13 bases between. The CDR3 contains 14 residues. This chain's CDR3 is CASSLPGESSEAFF. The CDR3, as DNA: TGTGCCAGCAGCTTGCCAGGGGAAAGCTCTGAAGCTTTCTTT.

CDR3 loop: CASSLDRTTGELFF. The CDR3 DNA reads as TGTGCCAGCAGTTTGGACAGAACTACCGGGGAGCTGTTTTTT. The chain has TRBV2 and TRBJ2-2, with D possibly being TRBD1 (6 bases). Germline values: CDR1 SNHLY, CDR2 FYNNEI. The CDR3 totals 14 residues. The V end lost 5 bases, the J end lost 5 bases, and 12 bases lay between the germline ends. The complete variable domain, with remaining parts taken from reference TRBV2 and TRBJ2-2, reads EPEVTQTPSHQVTQMGQEVILRCVPISNHLYFYWYRQILGQKVEFLVSFYNNEISEKSEIFDDQFSVERPDGSNFTLKIRSTKLEDSAMYFCASSLDRTTGELFFGEGSRLTVL.

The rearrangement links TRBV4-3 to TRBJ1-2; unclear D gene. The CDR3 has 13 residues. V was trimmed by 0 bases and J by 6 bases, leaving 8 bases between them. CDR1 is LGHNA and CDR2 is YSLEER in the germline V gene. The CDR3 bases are TGCGCCAGCAGCCAAGATGAGGGTGATGGCTACACCTTC. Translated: CASSQDEGDGYTF.

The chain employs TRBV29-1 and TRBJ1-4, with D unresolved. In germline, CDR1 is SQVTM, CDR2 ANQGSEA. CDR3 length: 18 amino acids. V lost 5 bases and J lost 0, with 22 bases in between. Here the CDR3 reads CSVCEGYSVSATNEKLFF. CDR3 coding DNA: TGCAGCGTTTGCGAGGGATATTCAGTTAGTGCAACTAATGAAAAACTGTTTTTT.

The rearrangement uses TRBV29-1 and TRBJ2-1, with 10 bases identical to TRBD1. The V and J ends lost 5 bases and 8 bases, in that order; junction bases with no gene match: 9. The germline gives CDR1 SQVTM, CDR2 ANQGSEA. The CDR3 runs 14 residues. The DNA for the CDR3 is TGCAGCGTTCACCGGGACAGGGGAGGAGATGAGCAGTTCTTC. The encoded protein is CSVHRDRGGDEQFF.

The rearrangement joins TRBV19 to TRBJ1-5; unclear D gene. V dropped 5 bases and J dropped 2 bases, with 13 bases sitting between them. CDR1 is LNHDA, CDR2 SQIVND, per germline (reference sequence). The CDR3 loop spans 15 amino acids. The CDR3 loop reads CASSAGRSGNQPQHF. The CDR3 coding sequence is TGTGCCAGTAGTGCCGGACGCTCGGGCAATCAGCCCCAGCATTTT.

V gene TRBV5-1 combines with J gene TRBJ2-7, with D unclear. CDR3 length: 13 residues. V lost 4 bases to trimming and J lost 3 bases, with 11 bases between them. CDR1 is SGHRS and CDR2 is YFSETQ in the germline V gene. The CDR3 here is CASSPTGGYEQYF. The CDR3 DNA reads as TGCGCCAGCAGCCCAACCGGCGGCTACGAGCAGTACTTC.

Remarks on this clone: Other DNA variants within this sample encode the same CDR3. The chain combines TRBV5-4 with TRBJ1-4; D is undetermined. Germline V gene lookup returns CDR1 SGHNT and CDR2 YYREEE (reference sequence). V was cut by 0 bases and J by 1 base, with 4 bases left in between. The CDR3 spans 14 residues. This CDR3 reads CASSLGVTNEKLFF. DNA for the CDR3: TGTGCCAGCAGCTTGGGCGTAACTAATGAAAAACTGTTTTTT.